This T cell receptor (beta chain) is drawn from a study of beta chain features in type 1 diabetes. Study results and limitations: VDJ junctions sequenced from type 1 diabetes patients showed fewer insertions and more deletions. Moderate but significant shortening of TCRB CDR3s was recorded in all four CD4+ subsets from Type 1 diabetes patients.

V lost 5 bases and J lost 0, with 15 bases in between. Germline assignment: CDR1 SSHAT and CDR2 FNYEAQ (reference sequence). The CDR3 covers 16 residues. The investigators reverse transcribed all of the isolated RNA, so they sequenced expressed TCRB transcripts. Sequenced by immunoSEQ multiplex PCR; TCRdb stores in-frame clones only, minus some. This sample has 300,000 or so clones, with approximately 10% found just once. This clone was picked up a small number of times. Its antigen is not known. This chain uses TRBV7-7 with TRBJ2-3; D assignment may be TRBD1 or TRBD2 (5 bases each). Sequencing was done on a sample of central memory CD4+ T cells from blood. The TCR was taken from a man aged 25 to 40 with type 1 diabetes. The chain's CDR3 is CASSPGASSSTDTQYF. CDR3 bases: TGTGCCAGCAGCCCCGGGGCCTCATCTAGCACAGATACGCAGTATTTT.